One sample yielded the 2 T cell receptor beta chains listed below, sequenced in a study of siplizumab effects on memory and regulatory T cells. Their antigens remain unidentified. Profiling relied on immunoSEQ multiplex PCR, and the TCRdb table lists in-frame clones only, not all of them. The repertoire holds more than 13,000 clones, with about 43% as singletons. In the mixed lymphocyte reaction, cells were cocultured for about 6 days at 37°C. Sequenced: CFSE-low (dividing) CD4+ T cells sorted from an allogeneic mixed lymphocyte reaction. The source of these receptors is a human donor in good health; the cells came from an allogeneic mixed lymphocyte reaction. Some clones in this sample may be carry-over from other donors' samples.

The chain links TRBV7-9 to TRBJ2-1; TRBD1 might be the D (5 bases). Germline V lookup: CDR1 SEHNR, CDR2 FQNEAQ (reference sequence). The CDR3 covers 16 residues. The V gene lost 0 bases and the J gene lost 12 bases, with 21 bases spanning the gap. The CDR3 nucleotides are TGTGCCAGCAGCTTAGCAGGGGAAGCGTACTACAAGGGGCAGTTCTTC. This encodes CASSLAGEAYYKGQFF.

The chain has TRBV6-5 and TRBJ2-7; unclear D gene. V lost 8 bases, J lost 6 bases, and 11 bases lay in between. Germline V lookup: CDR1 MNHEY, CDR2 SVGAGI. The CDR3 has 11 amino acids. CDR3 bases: TGTGCCAGCGGTTCGGGTCCCGAGCAGTACTTC. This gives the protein CASGSGPEQYF.